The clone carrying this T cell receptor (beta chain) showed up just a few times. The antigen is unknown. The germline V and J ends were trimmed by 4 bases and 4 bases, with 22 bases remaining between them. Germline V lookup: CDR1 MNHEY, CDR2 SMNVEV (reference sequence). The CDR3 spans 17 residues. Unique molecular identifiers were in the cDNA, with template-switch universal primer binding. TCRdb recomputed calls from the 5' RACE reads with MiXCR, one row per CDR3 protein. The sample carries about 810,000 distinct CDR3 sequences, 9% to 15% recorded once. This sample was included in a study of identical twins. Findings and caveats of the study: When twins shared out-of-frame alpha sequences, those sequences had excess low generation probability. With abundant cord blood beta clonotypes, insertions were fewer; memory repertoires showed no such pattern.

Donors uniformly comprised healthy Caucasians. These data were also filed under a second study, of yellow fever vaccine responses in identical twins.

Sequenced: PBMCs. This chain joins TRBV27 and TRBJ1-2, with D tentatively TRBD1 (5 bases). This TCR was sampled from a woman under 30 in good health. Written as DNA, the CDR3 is TGTGCCAGCAGTTATGGTTCCCGGACAAGGGGCGGCTATGGCTACACCTTC. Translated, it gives CASSYGSRTRGGYGYTF.